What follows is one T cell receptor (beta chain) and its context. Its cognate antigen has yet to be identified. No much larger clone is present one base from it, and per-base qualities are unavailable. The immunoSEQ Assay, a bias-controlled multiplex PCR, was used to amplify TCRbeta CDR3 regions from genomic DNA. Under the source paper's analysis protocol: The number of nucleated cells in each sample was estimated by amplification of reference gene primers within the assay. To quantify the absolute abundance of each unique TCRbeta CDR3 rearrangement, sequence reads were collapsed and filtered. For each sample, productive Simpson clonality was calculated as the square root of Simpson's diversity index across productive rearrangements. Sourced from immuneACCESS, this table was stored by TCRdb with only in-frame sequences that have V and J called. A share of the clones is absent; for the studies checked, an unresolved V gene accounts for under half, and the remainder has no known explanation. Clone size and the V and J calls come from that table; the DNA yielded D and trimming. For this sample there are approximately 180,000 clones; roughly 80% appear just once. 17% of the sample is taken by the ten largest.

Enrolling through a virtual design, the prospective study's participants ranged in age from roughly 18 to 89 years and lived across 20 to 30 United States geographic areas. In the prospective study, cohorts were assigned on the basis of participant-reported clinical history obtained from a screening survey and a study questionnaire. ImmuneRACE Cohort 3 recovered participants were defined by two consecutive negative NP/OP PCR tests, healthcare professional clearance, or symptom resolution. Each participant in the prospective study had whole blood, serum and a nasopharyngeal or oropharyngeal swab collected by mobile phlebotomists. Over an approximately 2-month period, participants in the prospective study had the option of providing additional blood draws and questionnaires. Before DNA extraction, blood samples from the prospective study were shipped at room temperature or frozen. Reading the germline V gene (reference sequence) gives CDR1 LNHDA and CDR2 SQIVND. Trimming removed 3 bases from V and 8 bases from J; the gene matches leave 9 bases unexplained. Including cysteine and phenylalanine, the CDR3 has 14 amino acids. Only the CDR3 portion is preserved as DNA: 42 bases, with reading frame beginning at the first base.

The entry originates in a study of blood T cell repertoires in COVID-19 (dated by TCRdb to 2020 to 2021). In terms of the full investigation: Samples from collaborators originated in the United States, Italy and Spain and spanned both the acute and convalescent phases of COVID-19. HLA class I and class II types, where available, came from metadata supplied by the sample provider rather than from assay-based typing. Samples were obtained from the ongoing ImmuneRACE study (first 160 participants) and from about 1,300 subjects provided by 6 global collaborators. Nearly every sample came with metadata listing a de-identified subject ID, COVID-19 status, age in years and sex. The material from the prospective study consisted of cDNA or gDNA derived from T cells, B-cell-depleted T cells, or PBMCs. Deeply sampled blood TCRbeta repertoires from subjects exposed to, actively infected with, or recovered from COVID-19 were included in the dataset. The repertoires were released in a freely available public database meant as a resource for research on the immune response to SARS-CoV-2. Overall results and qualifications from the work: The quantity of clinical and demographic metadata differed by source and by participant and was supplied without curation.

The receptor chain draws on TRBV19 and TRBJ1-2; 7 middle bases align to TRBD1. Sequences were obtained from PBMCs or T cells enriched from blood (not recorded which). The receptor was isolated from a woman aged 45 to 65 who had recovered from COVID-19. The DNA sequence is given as TGTGCCAGTAGTATGCCCCAGGGGGGTCGGGGCTACACCTTC. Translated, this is CASSMPQGGRGYTF.